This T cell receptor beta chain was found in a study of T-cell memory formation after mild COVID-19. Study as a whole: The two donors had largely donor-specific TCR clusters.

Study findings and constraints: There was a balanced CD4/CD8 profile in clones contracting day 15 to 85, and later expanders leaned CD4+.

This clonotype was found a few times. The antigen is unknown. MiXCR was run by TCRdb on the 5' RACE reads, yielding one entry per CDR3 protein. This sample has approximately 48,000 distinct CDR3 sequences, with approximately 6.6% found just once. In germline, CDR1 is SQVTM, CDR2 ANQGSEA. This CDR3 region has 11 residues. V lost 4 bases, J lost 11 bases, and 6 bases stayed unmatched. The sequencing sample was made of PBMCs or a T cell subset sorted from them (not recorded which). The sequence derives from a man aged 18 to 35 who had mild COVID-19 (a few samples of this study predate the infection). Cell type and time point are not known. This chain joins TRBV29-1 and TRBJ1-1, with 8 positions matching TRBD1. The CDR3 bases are TGCAGCGTTGTTCAGGGGGCCTGGGCTTTCTTT. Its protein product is CSVVQGAWAFF.